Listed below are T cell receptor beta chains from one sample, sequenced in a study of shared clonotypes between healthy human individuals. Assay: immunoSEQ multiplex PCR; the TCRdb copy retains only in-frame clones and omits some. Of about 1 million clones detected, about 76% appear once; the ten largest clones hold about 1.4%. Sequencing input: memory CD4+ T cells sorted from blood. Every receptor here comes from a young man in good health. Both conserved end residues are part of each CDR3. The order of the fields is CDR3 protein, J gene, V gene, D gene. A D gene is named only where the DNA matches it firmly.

CDR3 protein: CARSTGLAGAIGELFF
J gene: TRBJ2-2
V gene: TRBV5-3
D gene: TRBD2

CDR3 protein: CSVQGAGSGYTF
J gene: TRBJ1-2
V gene: TRBV29-1
D gene: TRBD1

CDR3 protein: CATPGGPGSPLHF
J gene: TRBJ1-6
V gene: TRBV21-1
D gene: NA

CDR3 protein: CAWSPPGARDYGYTF
J gene: TRBJ1-2
V gene: TRBV30
D gene: NA

CDR3 protein: CASSLGGGNTIYF
J gene: TRBJ1-3
V gene: TRBV7-2
D gene: NA

CDR3 protein: CASSLTAGYRTDTQYF
J gene: TRBJ2-3
V gene: TRBV7-8
D gene: TRBD2

CDR3 protein: CSVVTNEQFF
J gene: TRBJ2-1
V gene: TRBV29-1
D gene: NA

CDR3 protein: CASSLGVSNYGYTF
J gene: TRBJ1-2
V gene: TRBV5-1
D gene: NA

CDR3 protein: CASSENDRSNQPQHF
J gene: TRBJ1-5
V gene: TRBV10-2
D gene: NA

CDR3 protein: CASRPSMGLAADTQYF
J gene: TRBJ2-3
V gene: TRBV7-8
D gene: TRBD2

CDR3 protein: CAWIKKGESSYTF
J gene: TRBJ1-2
V gene: TRBV30
D gene: NA

CDR3 protein: CASSLATGETQYF
J gene: TRBJ2-5
V gene: TRBV4-1
D gene: NA

CDR3 protein: CASSEGGETQYF
J gene: TRBJ2-5
V gene: TRBV10-2
D gene: NA

CDR3 protein: CASSPSTGTYEQYF
J gene: TRBJ2-7
V gene: TRBV18
D gene: NA

CDR3 protein: CASSQSLGQDQETQYF
J gene: TRBJ2-5
V gene: TRBV10-1
D gene: TRBD1

CDR3 protein: CASSLGAGNQPQHF
J gene: TRBJ1-5
V gene: TRBV4-1
D gene: NA

CDR3 protein: CASSSLQGSGNTIYF
J gene: TRBJ1-3
V gene: TRBV7-6
D gene: TRBD1